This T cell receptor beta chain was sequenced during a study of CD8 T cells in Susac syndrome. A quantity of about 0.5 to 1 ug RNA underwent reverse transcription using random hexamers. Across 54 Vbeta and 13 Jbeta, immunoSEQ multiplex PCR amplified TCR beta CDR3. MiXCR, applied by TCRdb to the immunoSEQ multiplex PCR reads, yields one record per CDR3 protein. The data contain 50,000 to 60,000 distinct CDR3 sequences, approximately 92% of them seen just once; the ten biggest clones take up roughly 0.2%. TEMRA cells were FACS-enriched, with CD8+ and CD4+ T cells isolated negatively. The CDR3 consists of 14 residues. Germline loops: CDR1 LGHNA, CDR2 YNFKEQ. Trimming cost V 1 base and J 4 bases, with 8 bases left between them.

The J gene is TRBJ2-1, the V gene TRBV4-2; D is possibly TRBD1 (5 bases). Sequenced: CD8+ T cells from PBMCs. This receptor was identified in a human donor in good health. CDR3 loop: CASSQGQMYNEQFF. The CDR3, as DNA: TGTGCCAGCAGCCAAGGACAGATGTACAATGAGCAGTTCTTC.